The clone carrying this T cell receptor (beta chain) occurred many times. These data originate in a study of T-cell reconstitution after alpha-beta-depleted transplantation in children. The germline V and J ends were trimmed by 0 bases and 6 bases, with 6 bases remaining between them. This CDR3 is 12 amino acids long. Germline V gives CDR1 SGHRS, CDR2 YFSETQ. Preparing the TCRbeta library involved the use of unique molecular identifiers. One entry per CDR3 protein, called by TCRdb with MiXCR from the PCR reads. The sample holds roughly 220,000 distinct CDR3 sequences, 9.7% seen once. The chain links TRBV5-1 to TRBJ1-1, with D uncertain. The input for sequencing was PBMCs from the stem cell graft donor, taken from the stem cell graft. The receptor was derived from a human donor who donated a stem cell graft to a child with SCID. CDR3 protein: CASSLGRAEAFF. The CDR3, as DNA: TGCGCCAGCAGCTTGGGGCGCGCTGAAGCTTTCTTT.